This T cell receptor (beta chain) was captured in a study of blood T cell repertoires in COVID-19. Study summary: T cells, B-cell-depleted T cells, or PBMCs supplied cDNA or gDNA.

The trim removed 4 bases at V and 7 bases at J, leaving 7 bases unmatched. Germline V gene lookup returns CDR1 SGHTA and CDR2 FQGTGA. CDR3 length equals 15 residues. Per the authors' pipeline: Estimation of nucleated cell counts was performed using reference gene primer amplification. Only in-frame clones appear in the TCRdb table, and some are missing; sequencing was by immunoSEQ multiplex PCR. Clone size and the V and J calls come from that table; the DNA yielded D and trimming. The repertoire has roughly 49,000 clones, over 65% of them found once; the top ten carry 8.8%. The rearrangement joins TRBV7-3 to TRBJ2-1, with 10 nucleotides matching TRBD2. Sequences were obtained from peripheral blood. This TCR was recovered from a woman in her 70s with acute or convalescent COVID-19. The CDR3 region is CASSSGLAEGNEQFF. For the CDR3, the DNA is TGTGCCAGCAGCTCCGGACTAGCGGAGGGGAATGAGCAGTTCTTC.